A single sample gave rise to the 4 T cell receptor beta chains below, sequenced in a study of sequential checkpoint blockade in melanoma (dated by TCRdb to about 2019). The treatment or condition label corresponds to: randomized to nivolumab then ipilimumab (arm A) or the reverse (arm B). Library method: the immunoSEQ multiplex PCR assay. The table was pulled from immuneACCESS by TCRdb, which kept in-frame rearrangements only. Such tables lose some clones; where checked, under half of the loss comes from unresolved V genes, and the rest has no known cause. This sample gives some 22,000 clones in total; around 26% of them show up just once. 6.7% of the sample lies in the top ten. Material: tumor tissue (inferred from file names), obtained from a patient given nivolumab and ipilimumab in sequence. These receptors originate from a human donor with melanoma.

In its sample, this clone was seen a few times. The genes are TRBV4-1 and TRBJ1-2, with D perhaps TRBD1 (5 bases). CDR3 length: 14 residues. V dropped 1 base and J dropped 7 bases, with 13 bases sitting between them. Germline CDR1 reads MGHRA; CDR2 reads YSYEKL. The CDR3 here is CASSQGQGIIGYTF. The CDR3 DNA reads as TGCGCCAGCAGCCAAGGGCAGGGAATTATTGGCTACACCTTC.

The chain carries TRBV11-3 and TRBJ1-1; possibly TRBD1 for D (6 bases). Trimming removed 4 bases at V and 4 bases at J, with 16 bases between. This CDR3 contains 15 residues. Germline CDR1 reads SGHNT; CDR2 reads YENEEA. CDR3 protein: CASSYRTDWPTEAFF. The CDR3 DNA reads TGTGCCAGCAGCTACCGGACAGACTGGCCCACTGAAGCTTTCTTT.

V gene TRBV23-1 combines with J gene TRBJ1-1; weak D call: TRBD1 (5 bases). TRBV23-1 is given ORF status, its function remaining uncertain. The germline V and J ends were trimmed by 0 bases and 10 bases, with 18 bases remaining between them. This CDR3 is built from 15 residues. The CDR3: CASSQSAGSERGAFF. In DNA form, the CDR3 reads TGCGCCAGCAGTCAATCGGCAGGTTCAGAGAGGGGAGCTTTCTTT.

In this sample, this clone turned up a few times. The genes are TRBV11-3 and TRBJ2-3, with D perhaps TRBD2 (6 bases). Trimming removed 5 bases at V and 3 bases at J, with 12 bases between. CDR1 is SGHNT, CDR2 YENEEA, per germline. This CDR3 comprises 14 residues. CDR3 protein: CASSPRLVTDTQYF. The CDR3 nucleotides are TGTGCCAGCAGCCCGAGACTAGTGACAGATACGCAGTATTTT.